This is a list of T cell receptor beta chains from one sample in a study of Ad26.COV2.S vaccination and SARS-CoV-2 variants. The table came from immunoSEQ multiplex PCR; TCRdb's copy has only in-frame clones and leaves some out. The profile shows about 370,000 clones, around 89% of them singletons. The input for sequencing was peripheral blood, taken in a trial of Ad26.COV2.S vaccine versus placebo. The receptors come from a person aged 18-60 years who received the Ad26.COV2.S COVID-19 vaccine or a placebo. CDR3s include the opening cysteine and the closing phenylalanine or tryptophan. D genes are given only for firm matches. Size values are once, few and many counts, or a class for expanded clones, and some rows have none.

j_call | d_call | clone_size | v_call | cdr3_nt | cdr3_aa
TRBJ1-1 | . | . | TRBV18 | TGTGCCAGCTCACCACTCAGGGGAACTGAAGCTTTCTTT | CASSPLRGTEAFF
TRBJ1-1 | . | . | TRBV12-3/TRBV12-4 | TGTGCCAGCAGGACAGGAGGGAGCACTGAAGCTTTCTTT | CASRTGGSTEAFF
TRBJ1-3 | . | . | TRBV18 | TGTGCCAGCTCACCAGGATACGATTTAAACACCATATATTTT | CASSPGYDLNTIYF
TRBJ2-1 | TRBD1 | . | TRBV19 | TGTGCCAGTAGTATAACCCGGGACAGAAATTCCCCTTCCTACAATGAGCAGTTCTTC | CASSITRDRNSPSYNEQFF
TRBJ1-1 | TRBD1 | few | TRBV19 | TGTGCCAGTCATCCCTGGGGACAGGGAATTATGAACACTGAAGCTTTCTTT | CASHPWGQGIMNTEAFF
TRBJ1-2 | . | . | TRBV10-3 | TGTGCCATCAGGAGGGCAGGGGTGAGCTATGGCTACACCTTC | CAIRRAGVSYGYTF
TRBJ2-2 | . | . | TRBV12-5 | TGTGCTAGTGCCCTCACGGGGCGGAAGGATAGGAGCGCCGGGGAGCTGTTTTTT | CASALTGRKDRSAGELFF
TRBJ1-2 | . | . | TRBV25-1 | TGTGCCAGCAGTGAATATAGAGCAGGGCGCGGGGGCTACACCTTC | CASSEYRAGRGGYTF
TRBJ2-7 | . | . | TRBV2 | TGTGCCAGCAGTGAGGGTTACGAGCAGTACTTC | CASSEGYEQYF
TRBJ2-7 | TRBD2 | . | TRBV7-9 | TGTGCCAGCAGCCGTGTCGGGGGGAGAAGCGAGCAGTACTTC | CASSRVGGRSEQYF
TRBJ2-2 | . | . | TRBV6-4 | TGTGCCAGCAGTCGGGACTCCGCCACCGGGGAGCTGTTTTTT | CASSRDSATGELFF
TRBJ2-7 | TRBD2 | few | TRBV5-6 | TGTGCCAGCAGCTTGGCCGGTGCGGGAGGCCCCTCCGAGCAGTACTTC | CASSLAGAGGPSEQYF
TRBJ2-7 | TRBD2 | . | TRBV10-3 | TGTGCCATCAGTGATTTGGGGGAGGGCCTTTACGAGCAGTACTTC | CAISDLGEGLYEQYF
TRBJ2-7 | . | . | TRBV5-4 | TGTGCCAGCAGCTCCGGTCGTGCGGGACCCTACGAGCAGTACTTC | CASSSGRAGPYEQYF
TRBJ2-7 | TRBD2 | . | TRBV9 | TGTGCCAGCAGCGTCTTAGCGGGAGGGACCGGCCACGAGCAGTACTTC | CASSVLAGGTGHEQYF
TRBJ2-3 | . | . | TRBV11-2 | TGTGCCAGCAGCTTACAAGGATCAACAGATACGCAGTATTTT | CASSLQGSTDTQYF
TRBJ1-2 | . | . | TRBV7-9 | TGTGCCAGCAGCAAATCGGGGGACTGGGGCCTCAACTATGGCTACACCTTC | CASSKSGDWGLNYGYTF
TRBJ2-7 | TRBD2 | . | TRBV30 | TGTGCCTGGAGTTTTGGGGGGGACTACGACGAGCAGTACTTC | CAWSFGGDYDEQYF
TRBJ1-5 | . | . | TRBV28 | TGTGCCAGCAATGGGGGCGCGGGCAATCAGCCCCAGCATTTT | CASNGGAGNQPQHF
TRBJ2-5 | . | . | TRBV21-1 | TGTGCCAGCAGCAATTACAGAAGGGTCTGGGAGACCCAGTACTTC | CASSNYRRVWETQYF
TRBJ2-5 | TRBD2 | . | TRBV9 | TGTGCCAGCAGCGTAGGTCCTAGCGGTCAAGAGACCCAGTACTTC | CASSVGPSGQETQYF
TRBJ2-3 | . | . | TRBV7-3 | TGTGCCAGCAGCTTAAGCACAGATACGCAGTATTTT | CASSLSTDTQYF
TRBJ2-7 | . | once | TRBV24-1 | TGTGCCACCAGAGGACCGGGAAATGATATAGAGCAGTACTTC | CATRGPGNDIEQYF
TRBJ2-5 | TRBD1 | . | TRBV7-3 | TGTGCCAGCAGCTTGGACAGGGGTGGTGGGACCCAGTACTTC | CASSLDRGGGTQYF
TRBJ1-1 | . | . | TRBV19 | TGTGCCAGTAGTATCGGGAGGGGAAGGGGGAACACTGAAGCTTTCTTT | CASSIGRGRGNTEAFF
TRBJ2-3 | TRBD2 | . | TRBV27 | TGTGCCAGCAGGAGGGTACCTAGCGGGAGCACAGATACGCAGTATTTT | CASRRVPSGSTDTQYF
TRBJ2-7 | . | . | TRBV5-1 | TGCGCCAGCAGCTTGGGAGACGTGGTCTACGAGCAGTACTTC | CASSLGDVVYEQYF
TRBJ2-5 | . | . | TRBV9 | TGTGCCAGCAGCGTAGACCCTCAAGAGACCCAGTACTTC | CASSVDPQETQYF
TRBJ2-3 | . | . | TRBV12-3/TRBV12-4 | TGTGCCAGCAGTTTAGGGGGAAGGGATACGCAGTATTTT | CASSLGGRDTQYF
TRBJ2-1 | . | . | TRBV15 | TGTGCCACCAGCACCGGGACAACCAGGCAGTTCTTC | CATSTGTTRQFF
TRBJ2-1 | . | . | TRBV19 | TGTGCCAGTAGAACGGGGTCAGGCAATGAGCAGTTCTTC | CASRTGSGNEQFF
TRBJ2-1 | . | . | TRBV30 | TGTGCCTGGAGTGCCCACACAGGCAACAATGAGCAGTTCTTC | CAWSAHTGNNEQFF
TRBJ2-7 | TRBD1 | . | TRBV28 | TGTGCCAGCAGTTCCCTTTATGGACAGGGGGGATACGAGCAGTACTTC | CASSSLYGQGGYEQYF
TRBJ1-1 | . | . | TRBV2 | TGTGCCAGCAGTGAAGCCGGCACCGGGGGCACTGAAGCTTTCTTT | CASSEAGTGGTEAFF
TRBJ1-4 | . | . | TRBV30 | TGTGCCTGGTCCAGGACTAATGAAAAACTGTTTTTT | CAWSRTNEKLFF
TRBJ2-4 | . | . | TRBV5-6 | TGTGCCAGCAGCTTGGAAGGTGACAAAAACATTCAGTACTTC | CASSLEGDKNIQYF
TRBJ1-1 | . | . | TRBV18 | TGTGCCAGCTCGCCAGCGACAGGTGGAGGGACTGAAGCTTTCTTT | CASSPATGGGTEAFF
TRBJ2-5 | TRBD2 | . | TRBV14 | TGTGCCAGCAGCCCGGGGGGACTAGCGGGAGGAGAGACCCAGTACTTC | CASSPGGLAGGETQYF
TRBJ1-5 | TRBD1 | . | TRBV19 | TGTGCCTCCACTCGGACAGGGTCCAATCAGCCCCAGCATTTT | CASTRTGSNQPQHF
TRBJ1-1 | . | . | TRBV29-1 | TGCAGCGTAAGGGGAGGAAACACTGAAGCTTTCTTT | CSVRGGNTEAFF
TRBJ1-1 | TRBD1 | once | TRBV6-5 | TGTGCCAGCAGTTCCAGGGACAGGGGTCAAACTGAAGCTTTCTTT | CASSSRDRGQTEAFF
TRBJ2-4 | . | . | TRBV7-3 | TGTGCCAGCAGCCCTCGGCCTGACAGTTACATTCAGTACTTC | CASSPRPDSYIQYF
TRBJ1-1 | TRBD1 | . | TRBV28 | TGTGCCAGCAGACACAGGGGGCGAATGGAAGCTTTCTTT | CASRHRGRMEAFF
TRBJ2-5 | . | once | TRBV4-2 | TGTGCCAGCAGCCTTTTGAAGCGGTCCCAAGAGACCCAGTACTTC | CASSLLKRSQETQYF
TRBJ2-3 | . | . | TRBV2 | TGTGCCAGCAGTCGGACAGATACGCAGTATTTT | CASSRTDTQYF
TRBJ2-7 | TRBD2 | . | TRBV19 | TGTGCCAGTAGCGAGACTAGCGGGTACTCCTACGAGCAGTACTTC | CASSETSGYSYEQYF
TRBJ2-5 | . | . | TRBV28 | TGTGCCAGCAGTTCTCGGCGGCCATTAGGGGGGACCCAGTACTTC | CASSSRRPLGGTQYF
TRBJ2-7 | . | medium-sized | TRBV27 | TGTGCCAGCAGTTCCTCCCACGAGCAGTACTTC | CASSSSHEQYF
TRBJ1-4 | . | . | TRBV10-3 | TGTGCCACCACTCAGGGAGGCCCCAATGAAAAACTGTTTTTT | CATTQGGPNEKLFF
TRBJ1-4 | TRBD1 | once | TRBV30 | TGTGCCTGGAGTCGGACAGGGGAAAATGAAAAACTGTTTTTT | CAWSRTGENEKLFF
TRBJ2-3 | . | . | TRBV6-5 | TGTGCCAGCAGTTACAATGGGGCTGGCACAGATACGCAGTATTTT | CASSYNGAGTDTQYF
TRBJ2-7 | TRBD2 | . | TRBV6-6 | TGTGCCAGCAGTTACGGAGCGGGGGGCTACGAGCAGTACTTC | CASSYGAGGYEQYF
TRBJ2-1 | TRBD2 | . | TRBV9 | TGTGCCAGCAGCGTAGGGGGACTAGCGGGAGACGAGCAGTTCTTC | CASSVGGLAGDEQFF
TRBJ2-5 | . | . | TRBV6-2/TRBV6-3 | TGTGCCAGCAGTTACAGGCCGCAGAGACAAGAGACCCAGTACTTC | CASSYRPQRQETQYF
TRBJ2-2 | . | . | TRBV5-1 | TGCGCCAGCAGCTTGGGCCAGGCTGGGACCGGGGAGCTGTTTTTT | CASSLGQAGTGELFF